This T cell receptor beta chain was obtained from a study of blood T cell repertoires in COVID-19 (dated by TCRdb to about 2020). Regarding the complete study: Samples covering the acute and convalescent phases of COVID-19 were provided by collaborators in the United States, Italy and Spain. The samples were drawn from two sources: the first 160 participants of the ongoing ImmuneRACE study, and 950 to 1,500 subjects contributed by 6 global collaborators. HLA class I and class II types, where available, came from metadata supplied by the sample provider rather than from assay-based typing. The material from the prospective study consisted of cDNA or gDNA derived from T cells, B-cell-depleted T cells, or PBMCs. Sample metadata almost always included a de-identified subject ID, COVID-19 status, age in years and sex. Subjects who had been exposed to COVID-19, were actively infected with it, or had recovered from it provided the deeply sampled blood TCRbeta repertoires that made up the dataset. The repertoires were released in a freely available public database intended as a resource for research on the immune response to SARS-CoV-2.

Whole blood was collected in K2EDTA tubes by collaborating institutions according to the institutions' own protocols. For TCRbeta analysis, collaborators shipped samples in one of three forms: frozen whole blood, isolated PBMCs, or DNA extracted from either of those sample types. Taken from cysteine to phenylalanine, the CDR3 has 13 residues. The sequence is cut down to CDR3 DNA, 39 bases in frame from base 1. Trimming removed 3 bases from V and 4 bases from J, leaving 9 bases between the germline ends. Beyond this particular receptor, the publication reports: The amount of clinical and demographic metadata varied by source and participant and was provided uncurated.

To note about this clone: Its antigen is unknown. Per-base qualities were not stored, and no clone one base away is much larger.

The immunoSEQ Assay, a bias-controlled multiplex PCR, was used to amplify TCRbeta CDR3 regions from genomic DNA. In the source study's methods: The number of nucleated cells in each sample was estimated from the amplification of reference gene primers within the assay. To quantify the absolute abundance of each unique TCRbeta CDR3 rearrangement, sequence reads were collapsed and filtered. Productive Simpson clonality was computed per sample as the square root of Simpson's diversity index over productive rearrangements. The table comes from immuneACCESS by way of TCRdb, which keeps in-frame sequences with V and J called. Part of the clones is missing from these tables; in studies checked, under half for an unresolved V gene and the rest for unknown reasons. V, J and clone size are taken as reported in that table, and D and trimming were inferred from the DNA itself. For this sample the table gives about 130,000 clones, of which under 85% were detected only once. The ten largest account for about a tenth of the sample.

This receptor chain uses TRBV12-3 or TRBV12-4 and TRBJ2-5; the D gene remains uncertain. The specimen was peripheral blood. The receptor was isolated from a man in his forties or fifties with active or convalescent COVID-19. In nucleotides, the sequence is TGTGCCAGCAGTTTTAGCTTGGCAGAGACCCAGTACTTC. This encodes CASSFSLAETQYF.